The present TCR beta chain was sequenced within a study of control samples from healthy donors and cancer patients. The method was immunoSEQ multiplex PCR; TCRdb's version includes in-frame clones alone and lacks a portion of them. The sample lists fewer than 300,000 clones, around 80% occurring once. The CDR3 runs to 17 residues. J lost 0 bases, V lost 3 bases, and 6 bases had no gene match. CDR1 and CDR2 from the germline V gene are SGHRS and YFSETQ. The sequenced material came from PBMCs. V gene TRBV5-1 combines with J gene TRBJ2-5, with 12 bases lining up with TRBD2. This TCR was sampled from a woman between 55 and 75 years old with lung cancer. The CDR3 protein is CASSWSLAGGNQETQYF. The CDR3 DNA sequence: TGCGCCAGCAGCTGGTCTCTAGCGGGGGGGAACCAAGAGACCCAGTACTTC.